Listed below are T cell receptor beta chains from one sample, sequenced in a study of shared clonotypes between healthy human individuals. Clones were read by immunoSEQ multiplex PCR, and TCRdb kept only the in-frame ones, dropping some. The table has 2.3 million or so clones, more than 85% seen once; the top ten hold about 0.39%. Source material: naive CD4+ T cells from PBMCs. These receptors came from a man between 18 and 35 years old in good health. Some clones in this sample may be carry-over from other donors' samples. Both conserved end residues are trimmed from each CDR3. Each record gives: V gene, D gene, J gene, CDR3 length, CDR3 protein. A D gene is named only where the DNA matches it firmly.

v_call: TRBV5-1
d_call: TRBD2
j_call: TRBJ2-7
cdr3_length: 14
cdr3_aa: ASSLDGSGSTYEQY

v_call: TRBV5-1
d_call: NA
j_call: TRBJ2-1
cdr3_length: 15
cdr3_aa: ASSPGGVTSSYNEQF

v_call: TRBV28
d_call: TRBD1
j_call: TRBJ1-1
cdr3_length: 13
cdr3_aa: ASSRPDRGGLGAF

v_call: TRBV5-1
d_call: TRBD2
j_call: TRBJ2-1
cdr3_length: 14
cdr3_aa: ASSLEGGRVLNEQF

v_call: TRBV6-1
d_call: NA
j_call: TRBJ1-1
cdr3_length: 12
cdr3_aa: ASSVAPGNTEAF

v_call: TRBV2
d_call: NA
j_call: TRBJ2-7
cdr3_length: 15
cdr3_aa: ASSEALLVAGYYEQY

v_call: TRBV5-4
d_call: NA
j_call: TRBJ2-7
cdr3_length: 12
cdr3_aa: ASSLFQSSYEQY

v_call: TRBV7-9
d_call: TRBD1
j_call: TRBJ1-5
cdr3_length: 11
cdr3_aa: ASSSDRDQPQH

v_call: TRBV15
d_call: TRBD2
j_call: TRBJ2-1
cdr3_length: 11
cdr3_aa: ATGSGVLNEQF

v_call: TRBV28
d_call: NA
j_call: TRBJ2-2
cdr3_length: 15
cdr3_aa: ASSPFNRPSWTGELF

v_call: TRBV28
d_call: NA
j_call: TRBJ1-2
cdr3_length: 14
cdr3_aa: ASSLGAAPGVYGYT

v_call: TRBV5-1
d_call: NA
j_call: TRBJ2-7
cdr3_length: 14
cdr3_aa: ASSGGGSIGSYEQY

v_call: TRBV5-1
d_call: NA
j_call: TRBJ2-7
cdr3_length: 13
cdr3_aa: ASSSTGSVSYEQY

v_call: TRBV27
d_call: TRBD1
j_call: TRBJ1-5
cdr3_length: 22
cdr3_aa: ASSLPPPPRDRPELDHSNQPQH

v_call: TRBV6-6
d_call: NA
j_call: TRBJ1-2
cdr3_length: 14
cdr3_aa: ASSRERHTTNYGYT

v_call: TRBV4-3
d_call: TRBD1
j_call: TRBJ1-1
cdr3_length: 12
cdr3_aa: ASSQDRAPGSAF

v_call: TRBV6-5
d_call: NA
j_call: TRBJ1-2
cdr3_length: 12
cdr3_aa: ASSRVISDYGYT

v_call: TRBV7-9
d_call: NA
j_call: TRBJ2-4
cdr3_length: 15
cdr3_aa: ASSQDGRLIAKNIQY

v_call: TRBV18
d_call: NA
j_call: TRBJ1-4
cdr3_length: 13
cdr3_aa: ASSVSRDGNEKLF

v_call: TRBV7-3
d_call: NA
j_call: TRBJ1-5
cdr3_length: 13
cdr3_aa: ASSLFGDSNQPQH

v_call: TRBV11-3
d_call: NA
j_call: TRBJ2-7
cdr3_length: 11
cdr3_aa: ASSPADSYEQY

v_call: TRBV18
d_call: NA
j_call: TRBJ1-3
cdr3_length: 12
cdr3_aa: ASSPPTSGNTIY

v_call: TRBV11-3
d_call: NA
j_call: TRBJ2-3
cdr3_length: 14
cdr3_aa: ASSLGGGIATDTQY

v_call: TRBV6-1
d_call: NA
j_call: TRBJ2-5
cdr3_length: 11
cdr3_aa: ASRQLRTQTQY

v_call: TRBV9
d_call: TRBD2
j_call: TRBJ2-1
cdr3_length: 13
cdr3_aa: ASSNSGSRVNEQF

v_call: TRBV7-9
d_call: TRBD2
j_call: TRBJ2-3
cdr3_length: 14
cdr3_aa: ASSPASGRVTDTQY

v_call: TRBV9
d_call: TRBD2
j_call: TRBJ2-3
cdr3_length: 12
cdr3_aa: ASSGTRSTDTQY

v_call: TRBV14
d_call: NA
j_call: TRBJ2-3
cdr3_length: 12
cdr3_aa: ASSQEEWRGTQY

v_call: TRBV5-1
d_call: TRBD1
j_call: TRBJ2-7
cdr3_length: 12
cdr3_aa: ASSLGQGLYEQY

v_call: TRBV11-2
d_call: TRBD2
j_call: TRBJ2-7
cdr3_length: 12
cdr3_aa: ASTLSSGSYEQY

v_call: TRBV5-4
d_call: NA
j_call: TRBJ1-4
cdr3_length: 11
cdr3_aa: ASSGPGNGKLF

v_call: TRBV4-2
d_call: NA
j_call: TRBJ2-7
cdr3_length: 14
cdr3_aa: ASSQDGGGVTYEQY

v_call: TRBV30
d_call: TRBD1
j_call: TRBJ2-7
cdr3_length: 12
cdr3_aa: AWSRDRGLYEQY

v_call: TRBV28
d_call: NA
j_call: TRBJ1-5
cdr3_length: 12
cdr3_aa: ASSLIGSNQPQH

v_call: TRBV6-5
d_call: TRBD1
j_call: TRBJ1-5
cdr3_length: 12
cdr3_aa: ASRGQGSGQPQH

v_call: TRBV7-8
d_call: NA
j_call: TRBJ2-2
cdr3_length: 14
cdr3_aa: ASSLLLGVPTGELF

v_call: TRBV7-3
d_call: TRBD1
j_call: TRBJ2-1
cdr3_length: 13
cdr3_aa: ASSLGRTGYNEQF

v_call: TRBV5-1
d_call: NA
j_call: TRBJ2-2
cdr3_length: 14
cdr3_aa: ASSPFQGQNTGELF

v_call: TRBV18
d_call: NA
j_call: TRBJ2-1
cdr3_length: 13
cdr3_aa: ASSPGPSSYNEQF

v_call: TRBV4-1
d_call: TRBD1
j_call: TRBJ1-1
cdr3_length: 13
cdr3_aa: ASSQGHRGRTEAF

v_call: TRBV18
d_call: NA
j_call: TRBJ2-3
cdr3_length: 11
cdr3_aa: ASSPGLTDTQY

v_call: TRBV20-1
d_call: TRBD1
j_call: TRBJ1-4
cdr3_length: 8
cdr3_aa: SSQGARLF

v_call: TRBV4-3
d_call: TRBD1
j_call: TRBJ1-1
cdr3_length: 15
cdr3_aa: ASSQGFRTGTNTEAF

v_call: TRBV28
d_call: TRBD1
j_call: TRBJ1-2
cdr3_length: 14
cdr3_aa: ASSLNPSAGGYGYT

v_call: TRBV7-9
d_call: NA
j_call: TRBJ1-3
cdr3_length: 13
cdr3_aa: ASSLAGRGANTIY

v_call: TRBV5-1
d_call: TRBD2
j_call: TRBJ2-7
cdr3_length: 13
cdr3_aa: ASSFSGSGGYEQY

v_call: TRBV6-1
d_call: TRBD1
j_call: TRBJ2-7
cdr3_length: 13
cdr3_aa: ATITRDRGFNEQY

v_call: TRBV28
d_call: TRBD1
j_call: TRBJ1-2
cdr3_length: 12
cdr3_aa: ASSLGQGIYGYT

v_call: TRBV29-1
d_call: NA
j_call: TRBJ2-7
cdr3_length: 13
cdr3_aa: SVEGSGNSPYEQY

v_call: TRBV7-2
d_call: TRBD1
j_call: TRBJ1-2
cdr3_length: 11
cdr3_aa: ASSSRGGLGYT

v_call: TRBV9
d_call: NA
j_call: TRBJ2-1
cdr3_length: 13
cdr3_aa: ASSVGSVSYNEQF

v_call: TRBV18
d_call: NA
j_call: TRBJ1-1
cdr3_length: 11
cdr3_aa: ASSLNQGSEAF

v_call: TRBV27
d_call: TRBD2
j_call: TRBJ2-1
cdr3_length: 13
cdr3_aa: ASSFGREAYNEQF